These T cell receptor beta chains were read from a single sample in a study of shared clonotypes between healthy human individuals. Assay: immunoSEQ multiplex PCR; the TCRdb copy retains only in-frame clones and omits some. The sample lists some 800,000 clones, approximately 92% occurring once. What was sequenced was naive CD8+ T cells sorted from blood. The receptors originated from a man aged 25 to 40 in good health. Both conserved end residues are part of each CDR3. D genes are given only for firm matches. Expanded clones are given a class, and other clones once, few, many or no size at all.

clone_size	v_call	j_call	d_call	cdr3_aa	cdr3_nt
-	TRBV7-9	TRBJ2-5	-	CASSPPPGETQYF	TGTGCCAGCAGCCCACCTCCTGGGGAGACCCAGTACTTC
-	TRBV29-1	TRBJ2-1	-	CSVVTPRDEQFF	TGCAGCGTTGTCACTCCTCGCGATGAGCAGTTCTTC
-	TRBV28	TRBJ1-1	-	CASSLSGGDTEAFF	TGTGCCAGCAGTTTATCCGGGGGGGACACTGAAGCTTTCTTT
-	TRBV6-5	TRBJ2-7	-	CASSFGTDFYEQYF	TGTGCCAGCAGTTTCGGGACGGACTTCTACGAGCAGTACTTC
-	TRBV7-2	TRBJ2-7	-	CASSSGGLLYEQYF	TGTGCCAGCAGCTCGGGCGGACTTCTTTACGAGCAGTACTTC
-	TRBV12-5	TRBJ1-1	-	CASGLDSTEAFF	TGTGCTAGTGGCCTGGACAGCACTGAAGCTTTCTTT
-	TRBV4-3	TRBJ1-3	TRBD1	CASSQGTGYGNTIYF	TGCGCCAGCAGCCAGGGGACAGGGTATGGAAACACCATATATTTT
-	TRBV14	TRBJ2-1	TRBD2	CASSLWTSGNEQFF	TGTGCCAGCAGCCTGTGGACTAGCGGCAATGAGCAGTTCTTC
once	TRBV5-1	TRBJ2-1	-	CASSLEPGLQRGEQFF	TGCGCCAGCAGCCTGGAACCGGGACTTCAAAGGGGTGAGCAGTTCTTC
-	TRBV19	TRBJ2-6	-	CASTHTDLSSGANVLTF	TGTGCCAGTACCCATACCGATTTAAGCTCTGGGGCCAACGTCCTGACTTTC
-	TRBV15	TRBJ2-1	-	CATSRGLVSYNEQFF	TGTGCCACCAGCAGAGGCCTAGTTTCCTACAATGAGCAGTTCTTC
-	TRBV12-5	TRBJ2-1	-	CASGLGSDGHSYNEQFF	TGTGCTAGTGGTTTGGGGTCTGACGGACACTCCTACAATGAGCAGTTCTTC
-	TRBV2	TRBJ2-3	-	CATDSESSTDTQYF	TGTGCCACCGATAGCGAGAGCTCCACAGATACGCAGTATTTT
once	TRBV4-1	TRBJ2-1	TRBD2	CASSQAAGDYNEQFF	TGCGCCAGCAGCCAAGCAGCGGGAGACTACAATGAGCAGTTCTTC
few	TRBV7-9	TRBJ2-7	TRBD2	CASSESGTSDYYEQYF	TGTGCCAGCAGCGAGTCCGGGACTAGCGATTACTACGAGCAGTACTTC
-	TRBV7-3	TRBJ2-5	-	CASSLFPSVQETQYF	TGTGCCAGCAGCTTATTTCCTAGCGTCCAAGAGACCCAGTACTTC
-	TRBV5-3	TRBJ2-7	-	CAPQKGYSYEQYF	TGTGCCCCTCAAAAGGGGTACTCCTACGAGCAGTACTTC
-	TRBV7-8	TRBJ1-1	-	CASSFELNTEAFF	TGTGCCAGCAGCTTTGAACTGAACACTGAAGCTTTCTTT
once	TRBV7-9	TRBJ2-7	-	CASSPPGEQYF	TGTGCCAGCAGCCCCCCCGGCGAGCAGTACTTC
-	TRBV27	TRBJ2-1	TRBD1	CASSLSNRGEFF	TGTGCCAGCAGTTTATCGAACAGGGGTGAGTTCTTC
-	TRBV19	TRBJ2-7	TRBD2	CASSISVAGGSYEQYF	TGTGCCAGTAGTATTTCGGTAGCGGGAGGATCCTACGAGCAGTACTTC
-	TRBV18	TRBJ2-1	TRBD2	CASSPELAGGVEQFF	TGTGCCAGCTCACCGGAACTAGCGGGAGGGGTTGAGCAGTTCTTC
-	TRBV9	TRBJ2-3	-	CASSVKEGLPIDTQYF	TGTGCCAGCAGCGTCAAGGAAGGACTACCCATCGATACGCAGTATTTT
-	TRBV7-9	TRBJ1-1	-	CASSLGYQEAFF	TGTGCCAGCAGCTTAGGATACCAGGAAGCTTTCTTT
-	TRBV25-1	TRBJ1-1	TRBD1	CASSEDQGAANTEAFF	TGTGCCAGCAGTGAGGACCAGGGGGCGGCCAACACTGAAGCTTTCTTT
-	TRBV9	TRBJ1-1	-	CASSVQGYTEAFF	TGTGCCAGCAGCGTACAGGGTTACACTGAAGCTTTCTTT
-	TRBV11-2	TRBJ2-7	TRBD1	CASSGRTGTVPYEQYF	TGTGCCAGCAGCGGACGGACCGGGACAGTTCCCTACGAGCAGTACTTC
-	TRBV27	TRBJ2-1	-	CASSLSREDNEQFF	TGTGCCAGCAGTTTATCCAGGGAGGACAATGAGCAGTTCTTC
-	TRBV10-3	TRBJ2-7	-	CAIGEDEQYF	TGTGCCATCGGAGAGGACGAGCAGTACTTC
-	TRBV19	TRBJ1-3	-	CAIRGLGNTIYF	TGTGCCATCCGGGGGCTCGGAAACACCATATATTTT
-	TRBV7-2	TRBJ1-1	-	CASGEPSMNTEAFF	TGTGCCAGCGGCGAGCCGTCTATGAACACTGAAGCTTTCTTT
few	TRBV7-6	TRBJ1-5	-	CASSPTASGNQPQHF	TGTGCCAGCAGCCCGACAGCGAGTGGCAATCAGCCCCAGCATTTT
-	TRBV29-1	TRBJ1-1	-	CSVRGFGTEAFF	TGCAGCGTCAGGGGATTCGGCACTGAAGCTTTCTTT
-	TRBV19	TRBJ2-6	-	CASSTPYDGGANVLTF	TGTGCCAGTAGTACCCCTTACGACGGAGGGGCCAACGTCCTGACTTTC
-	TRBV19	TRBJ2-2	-	CARVGGGDTGELFF	TGTGCCAGAGTAGGAGGCGGTGACACCGGGGAGCTGTTTTTT
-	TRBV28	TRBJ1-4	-	CASSPEVLATNEKLFF	TGTGCCAGCAGTCCCGAGGTTCTGGCAACTAATGAAAAACTGTTTTTT
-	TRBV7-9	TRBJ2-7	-	CASSLGIEQYF	TGTGCCAGCAGCCTAGGAATCGAGCAGTACTTC
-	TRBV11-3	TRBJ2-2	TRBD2	CASSPREGQNTGELFF	TGTGCCAGCAGCCCGCGGGAGGGCCAGAACACCGGGGAGCTGTTTTTT
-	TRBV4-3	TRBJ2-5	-	CATPGREETQYF	TGCGCCACCCCCGGCAGAGAAGAGACCCAGTACTTC
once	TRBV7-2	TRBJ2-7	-	CASSLVASQGLVGHEQYF	TGTGCCAGCAGCTTAGTCGCATCGCAGGGACTCGTCGGGCACGAGCAGTACTTC
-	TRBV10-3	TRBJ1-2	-	CAISERPDGYTF	TGTGCCATCAGTGAGAGGCCGGATGGCTACACCTTC
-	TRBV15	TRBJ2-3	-	CATSRDTGLSTDTQYF	TGTGCCACCAGCAGAGATACGGGGCTGAGCACAGATACGCAGTATTTT
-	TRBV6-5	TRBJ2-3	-	CASSYGSTDTQYF	TGTGCCAGCAGTTACGGTAGCACAGATACGCAGTATTTT
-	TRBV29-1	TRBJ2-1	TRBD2	CSVEGVAGVGSSYNEQFF	TGCAGCGTTGAAGGGGTAGCGGGAGTTGGTAGCTCCTACAATGAGCAGTTCTTC
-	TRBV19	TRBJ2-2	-	CASSVLRQKTGELFF	TGTGCCAGTAGTGTATTGCGACAGAAGACCGGGGAGCTGTTTTTT
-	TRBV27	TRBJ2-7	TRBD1	CASSLWPGGDEQYF	TGTGCCAGCAGTTTATGGCCAGGGGGAGACGAGCAGTACTTC
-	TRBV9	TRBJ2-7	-	CASSAKSVF	TGTGCCAGCAGCGCAAAGAGTGTCTTC
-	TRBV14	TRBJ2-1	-	CASSQPTFERQQFF	TGTGCCAGCAGCCAACCGACCTTTGAGCGACAGCAGTTCTTC
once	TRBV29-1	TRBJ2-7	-	CSVEDPGKGSYEQYF	TGCAGCGTTGAAGATCCCGGGAAGGGCTCCTACGAGCAGTACTTC
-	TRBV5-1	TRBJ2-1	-	CASSLISMSNEQFF	TGCGCCAGCAGCTTGATTAGCATGTCAAATGAGCAGTTCTTC
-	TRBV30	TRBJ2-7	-	CAWSVGTPGASYEQYF	TGTGCCTGGAGTGTGGGGACCCCGGGGGCATCCTACGAGCAGTACTTC
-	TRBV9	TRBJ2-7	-	CASSVGESYEQYF	TGTGCCAGCAGCGTAGGGGAATCCTACGAGCAGTACTTC
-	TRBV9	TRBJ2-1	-	CASSVDGEPGDEQFF	TGTGCCAGCAGCGTAGACGGGGAGCCTGGGGATGAGCAGTTCTTC
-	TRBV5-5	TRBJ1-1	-	CASSLGFIFPGISEAFF	TGTGCCAGCAGCTTGGGTTTTATATTTCCTGGGATCAGTGAAGCTTTCTTT
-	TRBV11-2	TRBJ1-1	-	CASSARGGGEAFF	TGTGCCAGCAGCGCCCGGGGGGGCGGAGAGGCTTTCTTT
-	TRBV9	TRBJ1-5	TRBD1	CASSPGQGEIRPQHF	TGTGCCAGCAGCCCGGGACAGGGGGAGATTCGGCCCCAGCATTTT
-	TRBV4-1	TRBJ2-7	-	CASSQDPGTGYEQYF	TGCGCCAGCAGCCAAGACCCTGGGACGGGCTACGAGCAGTACTTC
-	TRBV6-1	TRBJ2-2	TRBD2	CASSEPSGRPGAGELFF	TGTGCCAGCAGTGAGCCTAGCGGGAGGCCTGGCGCCGGGGAGCTGTTTTTT
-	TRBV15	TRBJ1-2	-	CATSNRDGSYGYTF	TGTGCCACCAGCAATCGGGACGGATCCTATGGCTACACCTTC